This is a list of T cell receptor beta chains from one sample in a study of cytomegalovirus exposure and HLA in healthy donors. Only in-frame clones appear in the TCRdb table, and some are missing; sequencing was by immunoSEQ multiplex PCR. The sample yields 210,000 or so clones, about three quarters seen once. The specimen was PBMCs. These TCRs come from an older woman in good health and CMV-seropositive. Both conserved end residues are part of each CDR3. Size values are once, few and many counts, or a class for expanded clones, and some rows have none.

cdr3_aa,clone_size,v_call
CASSLPSGGRTSSYNEQFF,.,TRBV7-2
CASSLLLRGSWGYTF,few,TRBV19
CASTGTLNTEAFF,.,TRBV27
CASSLADGQPQHF,few,TRBV11-2
CASSRQGAGANVLTF,few,TRBV2
CASSPNPGQGLGYTF,.,TRBV18
CASSPDRGRNTEAFF,once,TRBV4-1
CASSLTDYEQYF,.,TRBV7-6
CAWSVLGNTIYF,.,TRBV30
CASSSTGTNTEAFF,.,TRBV5-1
CASSSDRVRLHF,.,TRBV7-6
CASSLGDRRMNTEAFF,.,TRBV18
CASSLGQGYTEAFF,.,TRBV13
CASRRGGAREQYF,.,TRBV28
CAIRTGGQETQYF,.,TRBV10-3
CASSVEGKRTDTQYF,.,TRBV9
CATYALIGNSPLHF,few,TRBV2
CASSVAYQGMDTIYF,.,TRBV9
CASSLVEAGANVLTF,.,TRBV11-2
CASSPAGGPNQPQHF,once,TRBV7-3
CASSQGRRQVLDTQYF,.,TRBV4-2
CAATQEGQGIFF,few,TRBV6-1
CASRPRGDYEQYF,.,TRBV6-1
CASRQGLQETQYF,.,TRBV11-2
CASSDRGNTIYF,.,TRBV2
CASSPRTRDTQYF,.,TRBV18
CASSPRDSLYEQYF,.,TRBV27
CASSIRFHGYTF,few,TRBV19
CASSTTGWSTGELFF,.,TRBV19
CAWSGGQGSSGANVLTF,.,TRBV30
CASSFVPGANVLTF,.,TRBV5-1
CASSFGPRRALKTYNEQFF,few,TRBV5-4
CASSLGETYGYTF,.,TRBV5-1
CAAVHGQGGTGELFF,.,TRBV25-1
CASSSMTGARAYEQYF,.,TRBV6-5
CASSWDPGQQYEQYF,.,TRBV5-1